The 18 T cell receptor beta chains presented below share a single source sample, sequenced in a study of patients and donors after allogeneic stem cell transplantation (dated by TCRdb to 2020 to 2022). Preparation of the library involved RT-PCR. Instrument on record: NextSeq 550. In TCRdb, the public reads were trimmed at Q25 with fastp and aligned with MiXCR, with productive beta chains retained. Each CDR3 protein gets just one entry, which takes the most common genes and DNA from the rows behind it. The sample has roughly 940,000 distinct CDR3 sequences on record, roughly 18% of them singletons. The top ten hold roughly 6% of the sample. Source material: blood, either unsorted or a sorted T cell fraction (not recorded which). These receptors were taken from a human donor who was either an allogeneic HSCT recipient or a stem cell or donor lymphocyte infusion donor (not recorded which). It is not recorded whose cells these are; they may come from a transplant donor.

The DNA of the CDR3 is TGTGCCAGCAGCCACAGGGGAGGCTCTGGAAACACCATATATTTT. This translates into CASSHRGGSGNTIYF. V and J are TRBV14 and TRBJ1-3; D might be TRBD1 (6 bases). V was trimmed by 3 bases and J by 0 bases, leaving 9 bases between them. There are 15 residues in the CDR3. Per the germline V gene, CDR1 is SGHDN and CDR2 is FVKESK.

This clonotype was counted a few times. CDR3 sequence: CSARPSKQGVNQPQHF. Written as DNA, the CDR3 is TGCAGTGCTAGACCCAGTAAACAGGGGGTCAATCAGCCCCAGCATTTT. J is TRBJ1-5 and V is TRBV20-1; TRBD1 matches 8 bases. In germline, CDR1 is DFQATT, CDR2 SNEGSKA (reference sequence). This CDR3 region has 16 residues. V gave up 2 bases and J gave up 3 bases; unmatched junction bases: 9.

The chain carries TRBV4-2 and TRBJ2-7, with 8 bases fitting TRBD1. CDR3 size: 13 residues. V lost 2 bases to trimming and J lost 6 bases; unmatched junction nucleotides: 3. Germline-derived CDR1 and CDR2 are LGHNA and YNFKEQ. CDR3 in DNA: TGTGCCAGCAGCCAACCACAGGGGGTCGAGCAGTACTTC. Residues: CASSQPQGVEQYF.

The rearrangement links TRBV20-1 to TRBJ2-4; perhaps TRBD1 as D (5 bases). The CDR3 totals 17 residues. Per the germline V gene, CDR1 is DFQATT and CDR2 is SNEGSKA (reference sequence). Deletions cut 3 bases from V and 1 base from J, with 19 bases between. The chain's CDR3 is CSASAPRVPEAKNIQYF. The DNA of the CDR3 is TGCAGTGCTAGTGCCCCCAGGGTCCCCGAGGCCAAAAACATTCAGTACTTC.

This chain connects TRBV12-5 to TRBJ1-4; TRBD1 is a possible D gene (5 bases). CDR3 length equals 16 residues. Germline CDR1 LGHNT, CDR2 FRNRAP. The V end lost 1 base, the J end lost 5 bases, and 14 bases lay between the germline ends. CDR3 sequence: CASGLALTGYNEKLFF. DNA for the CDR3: TGTGCTAGTGGTTTGGCCTTAACAGGTTACAATGAAAAACTGTTTTTT.

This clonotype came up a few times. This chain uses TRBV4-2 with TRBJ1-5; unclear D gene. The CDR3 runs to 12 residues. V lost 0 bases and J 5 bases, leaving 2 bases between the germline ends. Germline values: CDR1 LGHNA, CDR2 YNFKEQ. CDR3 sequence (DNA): TGTGCCAGCAGCCAAGAGGATCAGCCCCAGCATTTT. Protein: CASSQEDQPQHF.

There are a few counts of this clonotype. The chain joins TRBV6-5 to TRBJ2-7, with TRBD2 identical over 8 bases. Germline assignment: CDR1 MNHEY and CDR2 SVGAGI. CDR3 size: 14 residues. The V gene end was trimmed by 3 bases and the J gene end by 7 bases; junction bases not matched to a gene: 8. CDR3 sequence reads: CASSYRLATNEQYF. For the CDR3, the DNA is TGTGCCAGCAGTTATAGACTAGCGACGAATGAGCAGTACTTC.

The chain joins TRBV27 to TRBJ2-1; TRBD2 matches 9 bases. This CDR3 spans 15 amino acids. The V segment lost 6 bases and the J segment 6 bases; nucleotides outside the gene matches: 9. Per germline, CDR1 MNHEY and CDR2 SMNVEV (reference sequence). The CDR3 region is CASSLLAGTGNEQFF. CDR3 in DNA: TGTGCCAGCAGCCTTCTAGCGGGGACGGGCAATGAGCAGTTCTTC.

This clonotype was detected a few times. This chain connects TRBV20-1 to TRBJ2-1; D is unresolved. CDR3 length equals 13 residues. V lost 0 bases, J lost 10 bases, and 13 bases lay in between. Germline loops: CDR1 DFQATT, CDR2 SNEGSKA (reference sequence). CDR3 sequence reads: CSARDEVGKEQFF. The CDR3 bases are TGCAGTGCTAGAGATGAAGTTGGAAAAGAGCAGTTCTTC.

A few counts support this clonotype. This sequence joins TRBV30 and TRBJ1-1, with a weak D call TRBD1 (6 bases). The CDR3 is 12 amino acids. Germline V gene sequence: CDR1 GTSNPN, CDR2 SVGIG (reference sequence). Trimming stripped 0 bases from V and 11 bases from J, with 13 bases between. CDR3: CAWSVKGVRAFF. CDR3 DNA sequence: TGTGCCTGGAGTGTAAAGGGGGTGAGGGCTTTCTTT.

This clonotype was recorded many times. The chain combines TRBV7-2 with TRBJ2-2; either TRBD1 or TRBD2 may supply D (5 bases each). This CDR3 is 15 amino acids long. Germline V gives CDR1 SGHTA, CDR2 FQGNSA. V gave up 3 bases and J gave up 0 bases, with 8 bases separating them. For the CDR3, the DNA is TGTGCCAGCAGCTTGGGACCGACGAACACCGGGGAGCTGTTTTTT. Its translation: CASSLGPTNTGELFF.

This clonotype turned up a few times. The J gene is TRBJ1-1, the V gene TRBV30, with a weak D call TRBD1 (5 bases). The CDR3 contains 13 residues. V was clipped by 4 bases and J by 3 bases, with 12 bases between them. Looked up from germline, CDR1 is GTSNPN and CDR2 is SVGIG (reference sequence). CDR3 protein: CAWKVGGDTEAFF. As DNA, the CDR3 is TGTGCCTGGAAGGTCGGGGGAGACACTGAAGCTTTCTTT.

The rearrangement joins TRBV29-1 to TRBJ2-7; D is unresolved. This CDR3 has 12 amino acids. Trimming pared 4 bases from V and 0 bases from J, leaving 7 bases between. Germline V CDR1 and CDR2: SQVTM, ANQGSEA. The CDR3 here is CSVGLSSYEQYF. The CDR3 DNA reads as TGCAGCGTTGGACTGAGCTCCTACGAGCAGTACTTC.

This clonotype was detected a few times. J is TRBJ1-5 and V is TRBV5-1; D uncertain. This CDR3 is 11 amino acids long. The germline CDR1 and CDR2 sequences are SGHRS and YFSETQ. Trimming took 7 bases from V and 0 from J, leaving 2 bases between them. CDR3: CASFSNQPQHF. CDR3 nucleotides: TGCGCCAGCTTTAGCAATCAGCCCCAGCATTTT.

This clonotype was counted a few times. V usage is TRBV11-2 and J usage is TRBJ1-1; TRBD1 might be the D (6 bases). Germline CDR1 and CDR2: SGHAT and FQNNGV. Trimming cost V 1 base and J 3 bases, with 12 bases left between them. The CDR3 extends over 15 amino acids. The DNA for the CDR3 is TGTGCCAGCAGCTTAGTAGGGGGATTGGACACTGAAGCTTTCTTT. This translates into CASSLVGGLDTEAFF.

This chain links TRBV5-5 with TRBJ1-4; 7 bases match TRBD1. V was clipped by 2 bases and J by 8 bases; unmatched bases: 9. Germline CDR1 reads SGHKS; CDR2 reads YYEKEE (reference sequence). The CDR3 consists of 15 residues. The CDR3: CASSFPGQQGEKLFF. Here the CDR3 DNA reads TGTGCCAGCAGCTTCCCGGGACAGCAGGGCGAAAAACTGTTTTTT.

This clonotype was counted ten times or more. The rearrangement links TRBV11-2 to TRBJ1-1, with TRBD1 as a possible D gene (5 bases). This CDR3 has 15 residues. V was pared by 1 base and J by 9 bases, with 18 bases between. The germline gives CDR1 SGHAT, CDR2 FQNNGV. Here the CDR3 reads CASSLVAFDGAKAFF. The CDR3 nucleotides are TGTGCCAGCAGCTTAGTCGCTTTCGACGGGGCTAAAGCTTTCTTT.

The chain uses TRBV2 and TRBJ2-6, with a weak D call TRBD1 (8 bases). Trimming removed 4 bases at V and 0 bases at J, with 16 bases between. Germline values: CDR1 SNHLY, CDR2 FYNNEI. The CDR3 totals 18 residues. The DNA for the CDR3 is TGTGCCAGCAGTGCACGGGGGGACAGGCGCTCTGGGGCCAACGTCCTGACTTTC. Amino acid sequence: CASSARGDRRSGANVLTF.